The rows below give T cell receptor beta chains drawn from one sample of a study of blood T cell repertoires in COVID-19. Profiled with immunoSEQ multiplex PCR; TCRdb holds only in-frame clones, not every one. Of 200,000 to 250,000 clones listed, approximately 85% are singletons. The sample was PBMCs or T cells enriched from blood (not recorded which). The receptors shown here come from a woman in her forties or fifties who had recovered from COVID-19. Both conserved end residues are part of each CDR3. The D gene is left open where the match is weak. The size field is filled for only some rows; it gives once, few, many or a size class.

>-|TRBJ1-3|TRBD1|TRBV19
TGTGCCAGTAGTATAGGCCGGGACAGGGGTAACACCATATATTTT
CASSIGRDRGNTIYF
>-|TRBJ2-1|-|TRBV11-2
TGTGCCAGCAGCTTAGTCCGAGCGCGTTACAATGAGCAGTTCTTC
CASSLVRARYNEQFF
>-|TRBJ1-1|TRBD1|TRBV6-5
TGTGCCAGCACTCGCGTAGGGGGCATCACTGAAGCTTTCTTT
CASTRVGGITEAFF
>-|TRBJ1-1|-|TRBV5-6
TGTGCCAGCAGCTCGAACAGGAAATTGAACACTGAAGCTTTCTTT
CASSSNRKLNTEAFF
>few|TRBJ1-1|-|TRBV6-5
TGTGCCAGCATACCACGGGGGAACACTGAAGCTTTCTTT
CASIPRGNTEAFF
>-|TRBJ2-1|-|TRBV5-1
TGCGCCAGCAGCTTCGGACTCAATGAGCAGTTCTTC
CASSFGLNEQFF
>few|TRBJ1-2|TRBD1|TRBV11-3
TGTGCCAGCAGCAAAGGATCCGGGACAGGGGACTATGGCTACACCTTC
CASSKGSGTGDYGYTF
>-|TRBJ2-2|TRBD1|TRBV9
TGTGCCAGCAGCTACCGGGACAGTAACACCGGGGAGCTGTTTTTT
CASSYRDSNTGELFF
>-|TRBJ1-1|-|TRBV19
TGTGCCAGTATAAAGGACAGCTCGGACACTGAAGCTTTCTTT
CASIKDSSDTEAFF
>-|TRBJ2-1|TRBD1|TRBV12-3/TRBV12-4
TGTGCCAGCAACCCTGACAGGGGCAATGAGCAGTTCTTC
CASNPDRGNEQFF
>-|TRBJ1-5|TRBD1|TRBV6-5
TGTGCCAGCAGTTGGACAGGGAATCAGCCCCAGCATTTT
CASSWTGNQPQHF